This TCR beta chain was captured in a study of T cells in Graves' hyperthyroidism and ophthalmopathy (dated by TCRdb to between 2017 and 2020). At the level of the whole study: Peripheral blood samples were taken at the time of initial diagnosis, prior to any treatment. In six Graves' hyperthyroidism patients, the study also compared T-cell repertoires from thyroid tissue with T-cell repertoires from blood. TCR V-J signatures able to tell the groups apart were searched for in a discovery cohort of approximately 95 patients, of whom around 43 had Graves' ophthalmopathy and roughly 57 had stable Graves' hyperthyroidism. Prospective prediction of ophthalmopathy was tested in an independent validation cohort of 18 hyperthyroidism patients and 15 to 17 patients who later progressed to ophthalmopathy. After blood sampling, hyperthyroidism patients were treated with methimazole at a starting dose of 30 mg daily, and ophthalmopathy patients were treated with high-dose intravenous methylprednisolone. For training and testing, the approximately 97 patients in the discovery cohort were randomly divided in a 7:3 ratio. The paper describes TCR Vbeta CDR3 sequencing of 135 peripheral blood samples, made up of 43 ophthalmopathy patients, 70 to 75 hyperthyroidism patients and some 17 progressor patients. The full study reports these points: In validation, progression to ophthalmopathy was predicted by the model with 70.59% sensitivity and around 75% specificity, a median of roughly six months before onset. No statistical method was used to fix the sample size in advance, and group allocation was not hidden from the investigators. In cross-validation, a model built on a 13 V-J signature told ophthalmopathy apart from stable hyperthyroidism with approximately 90% sensitivity and about 81% specificity, and in testing the same model reached 80%/75%. Most expanded thyroid clonotypes (frequency above 0.001) were also detected in blood, a finding suggesting that blood repertoires may reflect thyroid immune responses.

The TCR beta CDR3 regions were amplified from RNA transcripts. A first-round RT-PCR of the TCR CDR3 used the HTBI primer set with the Qiagen OneStep RT-PCR kit. The libraries were constructed in a second round of multiplex PCR and then size-selected and purified. The libraries were sequenced on an Illumina HiSeq2000 using paired-end 100 bp reads. Per the source publication's procedure: SOAPnuke was used to process the raw data, with reads discarded if the reads contained adapters or uncalled bases, had a mean Phred below 15, or lacked an exact constant-primer or identifier match. COPE v1.2.5 was used to merge the high-quality paired reads, and each unique nucleotide sequence was defined as a clonotype. MiTCR v1.1 was used to align the clonotypes against IMGT TRBV, TRBD and TRBJ reference segments. The analysis was restricted to V-J combinations with a frequency above 0.0001, which together covered over 99% of the repertoires. The TCS score was defined as the ratio of F50 (clonal expansion) to E x V (chaos), calculated using BLOSUM62-based TCRdist between CDR3 peptides within each V-J. Welch's t-statistics and random forest reduced 450 to 600 V-J features to 13, which were used in a naive Bayes classifier (R e1071). TCRdb trimmed public reads at Q25 via fastp, called clones via MiXCR and kept in-frame beta chains. Records with the same CDR3 protein are collapsed into one entry carrying the most frequent genes and DNA. It is TCRdb's table, rather than the study itself, that gives the V and J calls and clone size. This sample comprises hundreds of thousands of distinct CDR3 sequences, 14% of them detected only once. About 9.4% of the sample goes to the ten largest clones.

CDR1 and CDR2 are read off the germline V gene as KGHSH and LQKENI. Trimming leaves V shorter by 8 bases and J shorter by 0 bases, with the junction holding 5 bases beyond the gene matches. The CDR3 goes from the cysteine to the phenylalanine over 14 residues. CDR3 DNA is the only sequence kept; it has 42 bases, read in frame from the first base. A note on this clonotype: Its antigen is unknown. No base qualities exist here, and no much larger clone lies one base off it.

A patient counted as having stable Graves' hyperthyroidism if no progression to ophthalmopathy occurred over 18 months of follow-up. Hyperthyroidism patients were aged 18 to 65 years and newly diagnosed, with disease duration of less than 2 months. Patients with uncontrolled infections, other autoimmune diseases, pregnancy or lactation were excluded. Diagnoses were established on the basis of clinical symptoms, serum thyroxine and TRAb, thyroid ultrasound, and orbital computed tomography. Ficoll-Paque density gradient centrifugation was used to isolate PBMCs from 10 ml of fresh peripheral blood. Trizol reagent was used to extract total RNA, and RNA quality was then checked on an Agilent 2100 Bioanalyzer.

This TCR was sampled from a young woman with Graves' hyperthyroidism. Recombination linked TRBV18 to TRBJ2-7; 9 nucleotides in the junction match TRBD1. Sequenced: blood. In nucleotides, the sequence is TGTGCCAGCGCCCGGGACAGGGCCTCCTACGAGCAGTACTTC. Translated, this is CASARDRASYEQYF.